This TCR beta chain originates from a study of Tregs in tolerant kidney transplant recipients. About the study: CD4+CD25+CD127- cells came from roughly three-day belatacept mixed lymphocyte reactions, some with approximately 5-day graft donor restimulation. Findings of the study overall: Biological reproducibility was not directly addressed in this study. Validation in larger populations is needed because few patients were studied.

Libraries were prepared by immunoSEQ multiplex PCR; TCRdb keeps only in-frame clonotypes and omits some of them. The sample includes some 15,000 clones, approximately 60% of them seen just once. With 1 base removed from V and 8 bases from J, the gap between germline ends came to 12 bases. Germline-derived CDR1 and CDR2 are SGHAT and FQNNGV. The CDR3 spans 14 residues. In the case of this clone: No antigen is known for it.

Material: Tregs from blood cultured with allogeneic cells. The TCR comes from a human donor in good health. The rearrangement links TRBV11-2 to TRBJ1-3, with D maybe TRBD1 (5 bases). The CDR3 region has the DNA TGTGCCAGCAGCTTAGCAGGGAAGTCAGACACCATATATTTT. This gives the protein CASSLAGKSDTIYF.